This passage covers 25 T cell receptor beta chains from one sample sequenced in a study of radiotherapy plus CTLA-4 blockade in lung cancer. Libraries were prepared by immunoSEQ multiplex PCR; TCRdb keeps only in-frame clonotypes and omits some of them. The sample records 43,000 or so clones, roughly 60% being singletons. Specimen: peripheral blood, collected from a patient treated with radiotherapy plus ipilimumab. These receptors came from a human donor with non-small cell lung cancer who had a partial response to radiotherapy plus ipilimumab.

The CDR3, as DNA: TGTGCCAGCTCACCAACCACTCGCTCTGGAAACACCATATATTTT. Translation gives CASSPTTRSGNTIYF. This rearrangement joins TRBV18 to TRBJ1-3; D unresolved. V shed 2 bases and J shed 0 bases, with 8 bases lying between them. Germline CDR1 reads KGHSH; CDR2 reads LQKENI. The CDR3 totals 15 residues.

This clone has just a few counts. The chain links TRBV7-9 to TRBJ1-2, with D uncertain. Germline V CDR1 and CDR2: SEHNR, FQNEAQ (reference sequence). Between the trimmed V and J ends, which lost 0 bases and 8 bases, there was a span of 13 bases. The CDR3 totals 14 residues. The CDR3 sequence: CASSLANSLGGYTF. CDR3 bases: TGTGCCAGCAGCTTAGCTAACAGCCTTGGGGGCTACACCTTC. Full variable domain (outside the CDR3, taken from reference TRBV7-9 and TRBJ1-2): DTGVSQNPRHKITKRGQNVTFRCDPISEHNRLYWYRQTLGQGPEFLTYFQNEAQLEKSRLLSDRFSAERPKGSFSTLEIQRTEQGDSAMYLCASSLANSLGGYTFGSGTRLTVV.

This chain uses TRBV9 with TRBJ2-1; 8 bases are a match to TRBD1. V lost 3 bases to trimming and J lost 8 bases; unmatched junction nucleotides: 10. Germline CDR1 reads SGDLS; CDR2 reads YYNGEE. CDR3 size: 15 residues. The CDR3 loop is CASSGDRGKMDEQFF. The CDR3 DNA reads TGTGCCAGCAGCGGAGACAGGGGTAAAATGGATGAGCAGTTCTTC.

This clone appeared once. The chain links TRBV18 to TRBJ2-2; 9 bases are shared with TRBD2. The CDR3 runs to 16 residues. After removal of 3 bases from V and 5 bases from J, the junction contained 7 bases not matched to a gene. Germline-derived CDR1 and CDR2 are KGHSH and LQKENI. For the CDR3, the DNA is TGTGCCAGCTCACCCCTCGTAGCGGGAGAAACCGGGGAGCTGTTTTTT. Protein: CASSPLVAGETGELFF.

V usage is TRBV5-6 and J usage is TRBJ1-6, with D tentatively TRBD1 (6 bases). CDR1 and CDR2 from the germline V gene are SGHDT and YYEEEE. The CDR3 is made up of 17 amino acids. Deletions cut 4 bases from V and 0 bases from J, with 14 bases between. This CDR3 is CASSPYGQISYNSPLHF. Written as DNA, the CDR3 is TGTGCCAGCAGCCCTTACGGACAGATCTCCTATAATTCACCCCTCCACTTT.

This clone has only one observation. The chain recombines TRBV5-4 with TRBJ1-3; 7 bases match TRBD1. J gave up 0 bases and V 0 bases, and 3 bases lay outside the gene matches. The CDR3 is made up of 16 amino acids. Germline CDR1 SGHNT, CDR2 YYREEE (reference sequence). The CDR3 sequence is CASSLVRDSSGNTIYF. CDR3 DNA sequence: TGTGCCAGCAGCTTGGTGAGGGACAGCTCTGGAAACACCATATATTTT.

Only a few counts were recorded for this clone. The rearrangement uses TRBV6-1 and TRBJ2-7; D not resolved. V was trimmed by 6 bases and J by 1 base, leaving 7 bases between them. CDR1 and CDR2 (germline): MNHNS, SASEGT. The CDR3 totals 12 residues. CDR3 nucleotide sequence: TGTGCCAGCAGGGCAGATTCCTACGAGCAGTACTTC. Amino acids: CASRADSYEQYF.

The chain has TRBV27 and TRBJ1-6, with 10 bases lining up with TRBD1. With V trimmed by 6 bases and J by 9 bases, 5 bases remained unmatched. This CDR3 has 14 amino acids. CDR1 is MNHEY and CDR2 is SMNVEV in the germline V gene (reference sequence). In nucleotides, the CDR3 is TGTGCCAGCAGCTTAGACAGGGGGCCTTCACCCCTCCACTTT. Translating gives CASSLDRGPSPLHF.

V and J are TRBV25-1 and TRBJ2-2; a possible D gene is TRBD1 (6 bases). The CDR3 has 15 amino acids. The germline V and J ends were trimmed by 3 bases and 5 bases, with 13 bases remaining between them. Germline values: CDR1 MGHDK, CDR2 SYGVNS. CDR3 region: CASSENRVRTGELFF. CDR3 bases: TGTGCCAGCAGTGAGAACAGGGTGCGGACCGGGGAGCTGTTTTTT.

This chain's CDR3 is CASSLSGGDTQYF. The CDR3 nucleotides read TGTGCCAGCAGTTTGTCCGGCGGGGATACGCAGTATTTT. The chain is built from TRBV6-6 and TRBJ2-3, with D tentatively TRBD2 (5 bases). CDR1 is MNHNY and CDR2 is SVGAGI in the germline V gene (reference sequence). This CDR3 contains 13 residues. Trimming stripped 4 bases from V and 6 bases from J, with 11 bases between.

The CDR3 nucleotides read TGCGCCAGCAGCCCGGGGATCGGGACAGGAGACTACGAGCAGTACTTC. Translating it yields CASSPGIGTGDYEQYF. V usage is TRBV5-1 and J usage is TRBJ2-7, with TRBD1 matching over 8 bases. This CDR3 has 16 amino acids. V shed 4 bases, J shed 3 bases, and the junction held 12 bases outside the gene matches. Germline V gene sequence: CDR1 SGHRS, CDR2 YFSETQ.

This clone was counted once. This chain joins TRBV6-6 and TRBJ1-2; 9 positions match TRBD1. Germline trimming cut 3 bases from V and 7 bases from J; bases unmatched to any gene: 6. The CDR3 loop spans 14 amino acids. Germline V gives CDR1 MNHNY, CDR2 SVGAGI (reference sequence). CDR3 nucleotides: TGTGCCAGCAGTTATAACAGGGGGCAGTTTGGCTACACCTTC. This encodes CASSYNRGQFGYTF.

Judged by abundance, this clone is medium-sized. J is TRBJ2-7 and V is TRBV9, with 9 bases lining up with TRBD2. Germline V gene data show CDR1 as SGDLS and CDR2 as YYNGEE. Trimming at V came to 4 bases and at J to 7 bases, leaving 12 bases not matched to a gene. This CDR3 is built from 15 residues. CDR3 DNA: TGTGCCAGCAGCCCCGGTCGAGCGGGGGGAGGTGAGCAGTACTTC. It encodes CASSPGRAGGGEQYF.

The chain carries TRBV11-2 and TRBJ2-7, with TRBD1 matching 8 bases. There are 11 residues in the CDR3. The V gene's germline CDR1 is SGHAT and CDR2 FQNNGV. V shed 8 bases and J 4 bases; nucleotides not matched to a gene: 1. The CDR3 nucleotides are TGTGCCAGCGACAGGGGTTACGAGCAGTACTTC. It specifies CASDRGYEQYF.

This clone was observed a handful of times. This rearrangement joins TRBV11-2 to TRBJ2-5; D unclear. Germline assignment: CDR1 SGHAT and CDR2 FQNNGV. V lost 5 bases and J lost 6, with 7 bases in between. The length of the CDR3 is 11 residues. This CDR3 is CASSAQKTQYF. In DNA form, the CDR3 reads TGTGCCAGCAGCGCCCAGAAGACCCAGTACTTC.

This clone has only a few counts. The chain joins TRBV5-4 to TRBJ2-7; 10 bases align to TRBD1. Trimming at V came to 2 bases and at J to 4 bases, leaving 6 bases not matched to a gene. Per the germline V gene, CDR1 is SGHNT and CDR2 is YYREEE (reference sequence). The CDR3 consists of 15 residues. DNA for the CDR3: TGTGCCAGCAGCTTCCGGGACAGGGGCTTATACGAGCAGTACTTC. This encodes CASSFRDRGLYEQYF.

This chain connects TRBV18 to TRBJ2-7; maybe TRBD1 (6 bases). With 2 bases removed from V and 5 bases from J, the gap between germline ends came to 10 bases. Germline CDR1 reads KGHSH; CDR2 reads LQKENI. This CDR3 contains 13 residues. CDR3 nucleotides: TGTGCCAGCTCACCAGGGACAAGGGACGAGCAGTACTTC. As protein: CASSPGTRDEQYF.

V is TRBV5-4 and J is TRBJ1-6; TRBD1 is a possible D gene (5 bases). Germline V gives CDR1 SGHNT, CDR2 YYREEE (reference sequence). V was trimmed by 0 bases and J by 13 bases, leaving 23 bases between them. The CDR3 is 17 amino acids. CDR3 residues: CASSLGPSEGVSYPLHF. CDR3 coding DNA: TGTGCCAGCAGCTTGGGGCCGTCGGAAGGGGTCTCCTACCCCCTCCACTTT.

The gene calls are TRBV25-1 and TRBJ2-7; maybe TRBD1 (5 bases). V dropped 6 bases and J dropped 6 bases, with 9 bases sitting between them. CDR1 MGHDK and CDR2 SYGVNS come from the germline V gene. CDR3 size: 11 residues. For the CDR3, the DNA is TGTGCCAGCAGGGCCCAGGGCGAGCAGTACTTC. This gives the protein CASRAQGEQYF.

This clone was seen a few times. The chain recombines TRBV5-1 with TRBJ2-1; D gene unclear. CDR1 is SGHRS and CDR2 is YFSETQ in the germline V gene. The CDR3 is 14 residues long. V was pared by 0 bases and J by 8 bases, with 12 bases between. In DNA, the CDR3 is TGCGCCAGCAGCTTGGCCCAACAGTCGGATGAGCAGTTCTTC. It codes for CASSLAQQSDEQFF.

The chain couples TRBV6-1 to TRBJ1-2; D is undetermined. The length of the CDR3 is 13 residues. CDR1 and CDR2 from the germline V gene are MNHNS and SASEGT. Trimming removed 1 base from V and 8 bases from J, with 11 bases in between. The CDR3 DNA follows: TGTGCCAGCAGTGAAGAGAGGTCTACCGGCTACACCTTC. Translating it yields CASSEERSTGYTF.

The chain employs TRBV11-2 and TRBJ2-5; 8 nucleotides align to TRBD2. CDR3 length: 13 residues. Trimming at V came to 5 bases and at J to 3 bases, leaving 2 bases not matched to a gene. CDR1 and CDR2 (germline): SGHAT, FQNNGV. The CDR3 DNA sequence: TGTGCCAGCAGCAAACTAGCGGAAGAGACCCAGTACTTC. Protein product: CASSKLAEETQYF.

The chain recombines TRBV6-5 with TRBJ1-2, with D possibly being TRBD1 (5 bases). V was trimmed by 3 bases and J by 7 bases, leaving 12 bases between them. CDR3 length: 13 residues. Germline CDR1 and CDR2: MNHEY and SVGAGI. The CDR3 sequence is CASSYGEGSGYTF. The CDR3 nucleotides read TGTGCCAGCAGTTATGGGGAGGGGAGTGGCTACACCTTC.

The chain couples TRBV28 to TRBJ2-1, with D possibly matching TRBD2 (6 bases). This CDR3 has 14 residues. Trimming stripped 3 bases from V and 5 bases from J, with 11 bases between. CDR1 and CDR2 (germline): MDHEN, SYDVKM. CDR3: CASSFLAHHNEQFF. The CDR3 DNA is TGTGCCAGCAGTTTCCTAGCGCATCACAATGAGCAGTTCTTC.

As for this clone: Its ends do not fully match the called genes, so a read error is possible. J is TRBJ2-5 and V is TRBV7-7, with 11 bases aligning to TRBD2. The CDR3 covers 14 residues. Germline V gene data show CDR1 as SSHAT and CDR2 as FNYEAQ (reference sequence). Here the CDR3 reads CASSLGLAGETQYF. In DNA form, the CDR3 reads TGTGCTAGCAGCTTAGGACTAGCGGGAGAGACCCAGTACTTC.